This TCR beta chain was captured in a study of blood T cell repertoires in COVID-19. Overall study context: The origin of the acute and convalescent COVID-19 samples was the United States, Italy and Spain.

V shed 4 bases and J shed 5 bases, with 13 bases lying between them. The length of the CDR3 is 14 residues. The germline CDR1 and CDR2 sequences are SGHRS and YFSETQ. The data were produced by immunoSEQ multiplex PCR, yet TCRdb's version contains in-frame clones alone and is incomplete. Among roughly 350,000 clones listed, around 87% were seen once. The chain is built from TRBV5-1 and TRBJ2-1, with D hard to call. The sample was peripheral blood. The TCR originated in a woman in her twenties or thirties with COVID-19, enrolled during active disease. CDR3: CASSRPATDNEQFF. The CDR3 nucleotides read TGCGCCAGCAGCCGCCCCGCAACAGACAATGAGCAGTTCTTC.